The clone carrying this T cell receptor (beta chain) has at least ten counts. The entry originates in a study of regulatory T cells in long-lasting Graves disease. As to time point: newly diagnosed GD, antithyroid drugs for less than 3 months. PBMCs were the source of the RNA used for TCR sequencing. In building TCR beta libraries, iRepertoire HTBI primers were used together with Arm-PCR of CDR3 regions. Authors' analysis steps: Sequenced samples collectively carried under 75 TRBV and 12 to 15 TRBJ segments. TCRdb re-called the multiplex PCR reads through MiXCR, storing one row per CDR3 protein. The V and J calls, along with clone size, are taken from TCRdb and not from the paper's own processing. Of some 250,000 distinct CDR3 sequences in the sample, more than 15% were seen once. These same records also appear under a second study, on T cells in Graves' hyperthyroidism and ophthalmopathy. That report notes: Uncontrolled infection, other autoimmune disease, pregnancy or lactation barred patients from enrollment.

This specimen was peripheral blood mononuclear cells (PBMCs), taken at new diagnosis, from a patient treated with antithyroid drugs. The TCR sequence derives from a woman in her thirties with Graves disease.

The CDR3 reads CASSHLQGSEQYF. The CDR3 nucleotides read TGTGCCAGCAGCCATCTTCAGGGGTCGGAGCAGTACTTC. The V gene is TRBV3-1, the J gene TRBJ2-7, with a weak D call TRBD1 (6 bases). Germline CDR1 is LGHDT and CDR2 is YNNKEL (reference sequence). This CDR3 is 13 amino acids long. V was shortened by 3 bases and J by 7 bases, with 13 bases between the two germline ends.